These T cell receptor beta chains were read from a single sample in a study of CD8 T cells in Susac syndrome. TCRdb re-called the immunoSEQ multiplex PCR reads through MiXCR, storing one row per CDR3 protein. Among some 200,000 distinct CDR3 sequences, more than 85% were seen once, and the ten largest hold approximately 0.09%. Sequenced: CD4+ T cells from PBMCs. The receptors come from a human donor with Susac syndrome. Each CDR3 is given with its conserved first and last residue. The D gene is left open where the match is weak. The size field is filled for only some rows; it gives once, few, many or a size class.

D: NA
V: TRBV5-1
J: TRBJ1-4
length: 15
size: NA
CDR3: CASSLQQGVNEKLFF
DNA: TGCGCCAGCAGTTTACAACAGGGAGTTAATGAAAAACTGTTTTTT

D: NA
V: TRBV5-1
J: TRBJ2-1
length: 17
size: NA
CDR3: CASSLRGGLPRSNEQFF
DNA: TGCGCCAGCAGCTTGAGGGGGGGACTACCCCGGTCAAATGAGCAGTTCTTC

D: NA
V: TRBV20-1
J: TRBJ1-5
length: 14
size: NA
CDR3: CSAPSGGFGQPQHF
DNA: TGCAGTGCTCCCTCCGGGGGCTTCGGTCAGCCCCAGCATTTT

D: TRBD2
V: TRBV5-1
J: TRBJ2-2
length: 15
size: NA
CDR3: CASSFSTSGLTGLFF
DNA: TGCGCCAGCAGCTTCAGTACTAGCGGGTTGACCGGGCTGTTTTTT

D: TRBD1
V: TRBV9
J: TRBJ2-1
length: 16
size: NA
CDR3: CASSGGQGHSYNEQFF
DNA: TGTGCCAGCAGCGGGGGACAGGGACACTCCTACAATGAGCAGTTCTTC

D: NA
V: TRBV28
J: TRBJ2-2
length: 15
size: NA
CDR3: CASSLGGASTGELFF
DNA: TGTGCCAGCAGTTTGGGGGGGGCTAGCACCGGGGAGCTGTTTTTT

D: TRBD1
V: TRBV28
J: TRBJ2-3
length: 14
size: NA
CDR3: CASSRQGARATQYF
DNA: TGTGCCAGCAGTCGACAGGGGGCTAGGGCTACGCAGTATTTT

D: NA
V: TRBV5-1
J: TRBJ2-3
length: 15
size: NA
CDR3: CASSPRQDNTDTQYF
DNA: TGCGCCAGCAGCCCCAGACAGGACAACACAGATACGCAGTATTTT

D: TRBD1
V: TRBV11-2
J: TRBJ2-7
length: 16
size: NA
CDR3: CASSLAEDRITYEQYF
DNA: TGTGCCAGCAGCTTAGCCGAGGACAGGATAACCTACGAGCAGTACTTC

D: TRBD1
V: TRBV20-1
J: TRBJ1-3
length: 16
size: NA
CDR3: CSAKRASTGIGNTIYF
DNA: TGCAGTGCTAAACGAGCCTCGACAGGGATTGGAAACACCATATATTTT

D: TRBD2
V: TRBV7-2
J: TRBJ2-5
length: 15
size: NA
CDR3: CASSFTSGSLETQYF
DNA: TGTGCCAGCAGCTTTACTAGCGGGAGTTTGGAGACCCAGTACTTC

D: NA
V: TRBV2
J: TRBJ1-3
length: 14
size: NA
CDR3: CASSDSYSGNTIYF
DNA: TGTGCCAGCAGTGACAGCTACTCTGGAAACACCATATATTTT

D: TRBD1
V: TRBV10-3
J: TRBJ2-2
length: 13
size: NA
CDR3: CASRQGNTGELFF
DNA: TGTGCCTCCCGACAGGGGAACACCGGGGAGCTGTTTTTT

D: NA
V: TRBV27
J: TRBJ1-1
length: 13
size: NA
CDR3: CASSFTGNTEAFF
DNA: TGTGCCAGCAGTTTCACAGGGAACACTGAAGCTTTCTTT

D: NA
V: TRBV7-3
J: TRBJ2-1
length: 15
size: once
CDR3: CASSLSEGDWNEQFF
DNA: TGTGCCAGCAGCTTATCGGAAGGGGACTGGAATGAGCAGTTCTTC

D: NA
V: TRBV29-1
J: TRBJ1-1
length: 14
size: NA
CDR3: CSVVTGHSNTEAFF
DNA: TGCAGCGTTGTAACGGGACATTCGAACACTGAAGCTTTCTTT

D: TRBD1
V: TRBV5-1
J: TRBJ1-6
length: 18
size: once
CDR3: CANQIKTGGKSYNSPLHF
DNA: TGCGCCAACCAGATTAAGACAGGGGGGAAATCCTATAATTCACCCCTCCACTTT

D: NA
V: TRBV14
J: TRBJ2-1
length: 16
size: NA
CDR3: CASSQDWAVGRNEQFF
DNA: TGTGCCAGCAGCCAAGATTGGGCGGTAGGGCGCAATGAGCAGTTCTTC

D: NA
V: TRBV7-3
J: TRBJ1-1
length: 18
size: NA
CDR3: CASSLSICSSEISAEAFF
DNA: TGTGCCAGCAGCTTAAGTATATGTTCGTCAGAAATCTCCGCTGAAGCTTTCTTT

D: TRBD1
V: TRBV27
J: TRBJ2-2
length: 14
size: NA
CDR3: CASTDRENTGELFF
DNA: TGTGCCAGCACGGACAGGGAGAACACCGGGGAGCTGTTTTTT

D: NA
V: TRBV7-2
J: TRBJ2-1
length: 12
size: NA
CDR3: CASRKGRNEQFF
DNA: TGTGCCAGCAGAAAAGGCCGCAATGAGCAGTTCTTC

D: NA
V: TRBV9
J: TRBJ2-1
length: 15
size: NA
CDR3: CASSVDGSRSDEQFF
DNA: TGTGCCAGCAGCGTAGATGGTAGCAGGTCCGATGAGCAGTTCTTC

D: TRBD1
V: TRBV5-4
J: TRBJ1-1
length: 13
size: NA
CDR3: CASRQTGGTEAFF
DNA: TGTGCCAGCAGACAAACAGGGGGCACTGAAGCTTTCTTT

D: NA
V: TRBV6-5
J: TRBJ2-2
length: 13
size: NA
CDR3: CASMKVNTGELFF
DNA: TGTGCCAGCATGAAAGTGAACACCGGGGAGCTGTTTTTT

D: TRBD2
V: TRBV4-1
J: TRBJ2-2
length: 17
size: NA
CDR3: CASRKVAGLDHTGELFF
DNA: TGCGCCAGCAGGAAAGTAGCGGGGCTGGATCACACCGGGGAGCTGTTTTTT

D: NA
V: TRBV6-1
J: TRBJ2-3
length: 12
size: few
CDR3: CASSEQTDTQYF
DNA: TGTGCCAGCAGTGAGCAGACAGATACGCAGTATTTT

D: NA
V: TRBV20-1
J: TRBJ2-3
length: 14
size: NA
CDR3: CSASAGASTDTQYF
DNA: TGCAGTGCCAGTGCAGGGGCCTCCACAGATACGCAGTATTTT

D: NA
V: TRBV12-3/TRBV12-4
J: TRBJ1-1
length: 14
size: NA
CDR3: CASSLRTEGTEAFF
DNA: TGTGCCAGCAGTTTAAGGACAGAAGGGACTGAAGCTTTCTTT